A selection of T cell receptor beta chains follows, all from one sample in a study of PD-L1 blockade in urothelial cancer. TCRdb's table, derived via immunoSEQ multiplex PCR, lists solely in-frame clones and lacks some. The sample yields 35,000 to 45,000 clones, roughly a third seen once. Specimen: tumor tissue, collected before atezolizumab (anti-PD-L1) treatment. These receptor sequences come from a man aged 55 to 70 with urothelial cancer. The CDR3 runs from the conserved cysteine through the conserved F or W. The D gene is left open where the match is weak. Rows give clone size only sometimes, using once, few, many, or a class for an expanded clone.

v_gene	abundance	len	j_gene	d_gene	CDR3nt	CDR3aa
TRBV6-8	-	14	TRBJ1-5	-	TGTGCCAGCAGTGTAGAGTATAGCAATCAGCCCCAGCATTTT	CASSVEYSNQPQHF
TRBV30	-	11	TRBJ2-3	-	TGTGCCTGGAGTCCGGCTAGGTTTTCGTATTTT	CAWSPARFSYF
TRBV28	-	14	TRBJ2-7	TRBD1	TGTGCCAGCGTACGGGACAGGACCTCCTACGAGCAGTACTTC	CASVRDRTSYEQYF
TRBV11-3	few	14	TRBJ2-1	-	TGTGCCAGCAGCCCGGTCTGGGGGGACAATGAGCAGTTCTTC	CASSPVWGDNEQFF
TRBV6-8	-	15	TRBJ2-7	TRBD1	TGTGCCAGCCAGAACACCGGACAGGGGGCTTACGAGCAGTACTTC	CASQNTGQGAYEQYF
TRBV18	-	15	TRBJ1-3	-	TGTGCCAGCTCACCGTCCAGGAGCTCTGGAAACACCATATATTTT	CASSPSRSSGNTIYF
TRBV11-3	few	14	TRBJ1-3	TRBD1	TGTGCCAGCAGCTTAGTGGGACAGGGAAACACCATATATTTT	CASSLVGQGNTIYF
TRBV19	medium-sized	15	TRBJ2-1	-	TGTGCCAGTAGTCTCCGGACAGATCCGAGAAATGAGCAGTTCTTC	CASSLRTDPRNEQFF
TRBV29-1	many	14	TRBJ1-4	-	TGCAGCGCCCGAGGGGCGGCGGCGGATGAAAAACTGTTTTTT	CSARGAAADEKLFF
TRBV11-1	-	16	TRBJ2-2	-	TGTGCCAGCAGCTTAGGGAGGCGGTCGAACACCGGGGAGCTGTTTTTT	CASSLGRRSNTGELFF
TRBV6-4	few	14	TRBJ2-2	-	TGTGCCAGCAGTTGGGACGGTACAACCGGGGAGCTGTTTTTT	CASSWDGTTGELFF
TRBV1	few	18	TRBJ1-4	-	TGCGCCAGCAGCCAAGATGGACAGGGGGCATCGGCTAATGAAAAACTGTTTTTT	CASSQDGQGASANEKLFF
TRBV18	-	14	TRBJ1-2	-	TGTGCCAGCTCACCTAACCGGGACCCCTATGGCTACACCTTC	CASSPNRDPYGYTF
TRBV29-1	-	14	TRBJ1-1	TRBD1	TGCAGCGCTGGGACAGGGGTGGGGGTTACTGAAGCTTTCTTT	CSAGTGVGVTEAFF
TRBV4-1	-	14	TRBJ2-3	TRBD2	TGCGCCAGCAGCCAAGGGCGGGGGTCGGATACGCAGTATTTT	CASSQGRGSDTQYF
TRBV19	once	15	TRBJ2-1	-	TGTGCCAGTAGCCGAGGGGGGGACCACTACAATGAGCAGTTCTTC	CASSRGGDHYNEQFF
TRBV7-7	few	16	TRBJ2-3	-	TGTGCCAGCAGCTTAGCGAGCAGTTTTCGAACAAATACGCAGTATTTT	CASSLASSFRTNTQYF
TRBV11-3	-	17	TRBJ2-1	TRBD2	TGTGCCAGCAGCTTGATAGCGGGACAAAGGGGTTTGAATGAGCAGTTCTTC	CASSLIAGQRGLNEQFF
TRBV9	-	15	TRBJ2-7	-	TGTGCCAGCAGCCAGTCCTCGGGCTACTCCTACGAGCAGTACTTC	CASSQSSGYSYEQYF
TRBV30	-	14	TRBJ2-3	-	TGTGCCTGGGGAAGTGGGACTGGGTGGGATACGCAGTATTTT	CAWGSGTGWDTQYF
TRBV19	-	17	TRBJ2-7	TRBD2	TGTGCCAGTAGTATGATTTCTAGCGGGAGGCCCTCCTACGAGCAGTACTTC	CASSMISSGRPSYEQYF
TRBV6-8	many	13	TRBJ1-4	-	TGTGCCAGCAGTCGGAGACGCAATGAAAAACTGTTTTTT	CASSRRRNEKLFF
TRBV29-1	-	13	TRBJ2-5	-	TGCAGCGTTGTTCTAGGACGCTGGGAGACCCAGTACTTC	CSVVLGRWETQYF
TRBV12-5	medium-sized	14	TRBJ1-1	TRBD1	TGTGCTAGTGGTGCCAGGGGGGGGAACACTGAAGCTTTCTTT	CASGARGGNTEAFF
TRBV19	-	15	TRBJ2-2	-	TGTGCCAGTAGTCGACCTCGGGGGGCTAACGGGGAGCTGTTTTTT	CASSRPRGANGELFF
TRBV6-8	few	13	TRBJ1-5	-	TGTGCCAGCAGCCCCGACTTAAATCAGCCCCAGCATTTT	CASSPDLNQPQHF
TRBV15	-	14	TRBJ1-5	-	TGTGCCACCAGCAGAGAGGCCAGCAATCAGCCCCAGCATTTT	CATSREASNQPQHF
TRBV6-8	few	13	TRBJ2-7	TRBD1	TGTGCCGTACAGGGACAGGGTCCCTACGAGCAGTACTTC	CAVQGQGPYEQYF
TRBV19	-	14	TRBJ1-2	-	TGTGCCAGTAGTATAGAAGGCAGGGCCAGCGGCTACACCTTC	CASSIEGRASGYTF
TRBV5-1	medium-sized	17	TRBJ2-5	TRBD2	TGCGCCAGCAGCCGGGACGGTAGCGGGGGGGACCAAGAGACCCAGTACTTC	CASSRDGSGGDQETQYF
TRBV6-8	few	14	TRBJ2-7	-	TGTGCCATCAGCTCCGCAGGGGGGACCTACGAGCAGTACTTC	CAISSAGGTYEQYF
TRBV11-3	many	15	TRBJ2-3	TRBD1	TGTGCCAGCAGCCGACAGGGGGCGAGCACAGATACGCAGTATTTT	CASSRQGASTDTQYF